These T cell receptor delta chains were read from a single sample in a study of Vδ1+ human thymocytes. TCRdb reanalyzed the multiplex PCR reads using CATT. The table lists about 27,000 delta-chain clones, about 31% of them singletons. The sample consisted of Vdelta1+ gamma-delta thymocytes from the thymus. The receptors here all came from a boy less than two years old who had congenital heart surgery. CDR3s include the opening cysteine and the closing phenylalanine or tryptophan. A D gene is named only where the DNA matches it firmly. Some rows mark clone size as missing; the rest say once, few, many or name a class of expanded clone.

abundance | j_gene | v_gene | d_gene | CDR3aa | CDR3nt
. | TRDJ1 | TRDV1 | . | CALGEPRHALRPTDKLIF | TGTGCTCTTGGCGAACCTCGTCATGCCCTGAGACCTACCGATAAACTCATCTTT
. | TRDJ1 | TRDV1 | TRDD3 | CALGETSLRSTLGDTHFGRTAELIF | TGTGCTCTTGGGGAGACCTCCCTTAGGTCGACTCTGGGGGATACGCATTTTGGAAGGACAGCTGAACTCATCTTT
many | TRDJ1 | TRDV1 | TRDD3 | CALGERLTYSWGITHTDKLIF | TGTGCTCTTGGGGAACGTCTCACCTACAGCTGGGGGATCACACACACCGATAAACTCATCTTT
few | TRDJ1 | TRDV1 | . | CALGESDTPSGGNTWTDKLIF | TGTGCTCTCGGGGAAAGTGATACCCCGTCGGGGGGAAATACGTGGACCGATAAACTCATCTTT
few | TRDJ1 | TRDV1 | . | CALGEGELSATGPDKLIF | TGTGCTCTTGGGGAAGGCGAACTAAGTGCTACTGGGCCCGATAAACTCATCTTT
. | TRDJ1 | TRDV1 | . | CALGPRRSPPGKLIF | TGTGCTCTTGGGCCCCGGAGATCACCTCCTGGCAAACTCATCTTT
many | TRDJ1 | TRDV1 | TRDD3 | CALGEAIVVGDTLYTDKLIF | TGTGCTCTTGGGGAAGCGATCGTGGTGGGGGATACCCTGTACACCGATAAACTCATCTTT
. | TRDJ1 | TRDV1 | TRDD3 | CALGELWGVGGYGYTDKLIF | TGTGCTCTTGGGGAACTCTGGGGGGTTGGGGGATACGGGTACACCGATAAACTCATCTTT
many | TRDJ1 | TRDV1 | . | CALGPPLTGHSYTDKLIF | TGTGCTCTTGGGCCCCCATTGACTGGGCATTCTTACACCGATAAACTCATCTTT
few | TRDJ1 | TRDV1 | TRDD3 | CALGGGFLARWGITDKLIF | TGTGCTCTTGGGGGGGGGTTCCTAGCTCGTTGGGGGATCACCGATAAACTCATCTTT
few | TRDJ1 | TRDV1 | . | CALGELDSVFLGMIPYKLIF | TGTGCTCTTGGGGAACTAGATTCCGTCTTCCTGGGGATGATACCTTATAAACTCATCTTT
few | TRDJ1 | TRDV1 | TRDD3 | CALVHRNNWGLLTPKLIF | TGTGCTCTCGTGCACCGGAATAACTGGGGGTTACTTACCCCTAAACTCATCTTT
few | TRDJ1 | TRDV1 | . | CALGHPLFRTSKLIF | TGTGCTCTTGGGCACCCCCTATTTCGTACGTCAAAACTCATCTTT
. | TRDJ1 | TRDV1 | TRDD3 | CALGEHAHPTGIRVPDKLIF | TGTGCTCTTGGGGAACATGCTCATCCTACGGGGATACGCGTTCCCGATAAACTCATCTTT
once | TRDJ1 | TRDV1 | TRDD3 | CALGDPSFSYWGIRLIF | TGTGCTCTTGGGGATCCCTCCTTCTCTTACTGGGGGATCAGGCTCATCTTT
. | TRDJ1 | TRDV1 | . | CALGASVDTDQLIF | TGTGCTCTTGGCGCTTCTGTCGACACCGATCAACTCATCTTT
. | TRDJ1 | TRDV1 | . | CALGFGPSFKLVRIPPSFNTDKLIF | TGTGCTCTTGGCTTCGGGCCTTCTTTCAAACTTGTTCGGATTCCCCCCTCGTTCAACACCGATAAACTCATCTTT
few | TRDJ1 | TRDV1 | . | CALGVSPSYGGYASGDKLIF | TGTGCTCTTGGGGTTTCGCCTTCCTACGGGGGATACGCTAGCGGCGATAAACTCATCTTT
. | TRDJ1 | TRDV1 | . | CALGELGGMARVRPEDTDKLIF | TGTGCTCTTGGGGAACTAGGTGGAATGGCAAGGGTACGACCGGAGGACACCGATAAACTCATCTTT
. | TRDJ1 | TRDV1 | . | CARAWGHLGPYTDKLIF | TGTGCTCGTGCTTGGGGCCACCTAGGCCCGTACACCGATAAACTCATCTTT
. | TRDJ1 | TRDV1 | . | CALGEDRGPGCVELIF | TGTGCTCTTGGGGAAGATAGGGGTCCGGGATGCGTGGAACTCATCTTT
few | TRDJ1 | TRDV1 | . | CALGENPSRRLGITGPYTDKLIF | TGTGCTCTTGGGGAAAACCCTTCCCGGAGACTGGGGATCACCGGCCCGTACACCGATAAACTCATCTTT
few | TRDJ1 | TRDV1 | . | CALGAPQGELLPYTDKLIF | TGTGCTCTTGGGGCCCCTCAAGGGGAGCTCCTGCCTTACACCGATAAACTCATCTTT
few | TRDJ1 | TRDV1 | . | CALGEPRGIPTHRLIF | TGTGCTCTTGGGGAACCGCGGGGGATTCCTACCCACCGACTCATCTTC
. | TRDJ1 | TRDV1 | . | CALGEPIATSFLTHKLIF | TGTGCTCTTGGGGAACCCATAGCTACAAGCTTCCTCACTCATAAACTCATCTTT
many | TRDJ1 | TRDV1 | TRDD3 | CALGEQGDTPYTDKLIF | TGTGCTCTTGGGGAACAGGGGGATACTCCGTACACCGATAAACTCATCTTT
few | TRDJ1 | TRDV1 | . | CALGEPHPRSRTRTDKLIF | TGTGCTCTTGGGGAACCCCATCCTCGGTCCCGTACTAGGACCGATAAACTCATCTTT
few | TRDJ1 | TRDV1 | . | CALGTQKVRGFLSWGSKPHTDKLIF | TGTGCTCTTGGGACCCAAAAAGTACGAGGCTTCCTATCCTGGGGATCAAAACCTCACACCGATAAACTCATCTTT
. | TRDJ1 | TRDV1 | . | CALGVETGAFLRLLGSYTDKLIF | TGTGCTCTTGGGGTCGAGACGGGTGCCTTCCTTCGATTACTGGGATCGTACACCGATAAACTCATCTTT
few | TRDJ3 | TRDV1 | TRDD3 | CALGELFLAPLGGYSWDTRQMFF | TGTGCTCTTGGGGAACTTTTCCTAGCTCCCCTTGGGGGATACTCCTGGGACACCCGACAGATGTTTTTC
few | TRDJ1 | TRDV1 | TRDD3 | CALGERGASSIWGIRRGTDKLIF | TGTGCTCTTGGGGAACGGGGGGCTTCCTCGATCTGGGGGATACGCAGGGGCACGGATAAACTCATCTTT
few | TRDJ1 | TRDV1 | . | CALGGTFFPRPSDKLIF | TGTGCTCTTGGGGGAACCTTCTTTCCGCGGCCGAGCGATAAACTCATCTTT
few | TRDJ1 | TRDV2 | . | CACDTGCGMQSDKLIF | TGTGCCTGTGACACCGGCTGTGGGATGCAGTCCGATAAACTCATCTTT
. | TRDJ1 | TRDV1 | TRDD3 | CALGELWVLGSTGAKLIF | TGTGCTCTTGGGGAACTCTGGGTACTGGGGTCCACGGGGGCCAAACTCATCTTT
. | TRDJ1 | TRDV1 | . | CAPGEGHKLIF | TGTGCCCCTGGGGAAGGGCATAAACTCATCTTT
. | TRDJ1 | TRDV1 | TRDD3 | CALGEVSTTSLTGDPTDKLIF | TGTGCTCTTGGGGAAGTAAGTACGACCTCCCTTACTGGGGATCCTACCGATAAACTCATCTTT
. | TRDJ1 | TRDV1 | . | CALGEGRKVHTVKLIF | TGTGCTCTTGGGGAAGGCCGTAAGGTTCATACCGTAAAACTCATCTTT
. | TRDJ1 | TRDV1 | TRDD3 | CALGQTGRAFFQSGDTCKLIF | TGTGCTCTTGGGCAAACCGGGCGGGCCTTCTTCCAATCGGGGGATACATGCAAACTCATCTTT
. | TRDJ1 | TRDV1 | TRDD3 | CALGERFPRVLGDSTDKLIF | TGTGCTCTTGGGGAACGGTTCCCTCGGGTCCTGGGGGATAGCACCGATAAACTCATCTTT
few | TRDJ1 | TRDV1 | TRDD3 | CALGEPKTAFPYPGGKLIF | TGTGCTCTTGGGGAACCAAAAACCGCGTTCCCGTACCCTGGGGGCAAACTCATCTTT
. | TRDJ1 | TRDV1 | . | CALGELKGGPGTSGMADKLIF | TGTGCTCTTGGGGAACTTAAGGGAGGGCCTGGGACCTCCGGTATGGCCGATAAACTCATCTTT
. | TRDJ1 | TRDV1 | TRDD3 | CALDPFPTVWGSDKLIF | TGCGCTCTTGACCCCTTCCCTACGGTCTGGGGGAGCGATAAACTCATCTTT
. | TRDJ1 | TRDV1 | . | CALGELQGLYTDKLIF | TGTGCTCTTGGGGAACTGCAGGGCCTTTACACCGATAAACTCATCTTT
few | TRDJ1 | TRDV1 | . | CALGEPNGGSSKAPYTDKLIF | TGTGCTCTTGGGGAACCCAACGGAGGGTCCTCCAAGGCTCCGTACACCGATAAACTCATCTTT
. | TRDJ1 | TRDV1 | . | CALGELGFPGAIGHDKLIF | TGTGCTCTTGGGGAACTGGGCTTTCCTGGGGCCATCGGGCACGATAAACTCATCTTT
. | TRDJ1 | TRDV1 | . | CALGEPSYQYWSDKLIF | TGTGCTCTTGGGGAACCCTCCTATCAGTACTGGTCGGATAAACTCATCTTT
. | TRDJ1 | TRDV1 | . | CALGEGSITDKLIF | TGTGCTCTTGGGGAAGGAAGTATTACCGATAAACTCATCTTT
few | TRDJ1 | TRDV1 | TRDD3 | CALGEKPGLGDTGTDKLIF | TGTGCTCTTGGGGAAAAACCCGGTCTGGGGGATACGGGCACCGATAAACTCATCTTT
few | TRDJ1 | TRDV1 | TRDD3 | CALGDQRKGTWGYRGRFDKLIF | TGTGCTCTTGGGGACCAGAGAAAGGGAACCTGGGGATACCGAGGGAGGTTCGATAAACTCATCTTT
. | TRDJ1 | TRDV1 | . | CALGVPYCGIGDKLIF | TGTGCTCTTGGGGTTCCGTACTGTGGGATTGGCGATAAACTCATCTTT
few | TRDJ1 | TRDV1 | . | CALGWVGLPHLFSDKLIF | TGTGCTCTTGGTTGGGTTGGCCTTCCCCACCTGTTTTCCGATAAACTCATCTTT
few | TRDJ1 | TRDV1 | . | CALGERIPSVLGRGSDKLIF | TGTGCTCTTGGGGAAAGGATTCCTTCCGTACTGGGGCGGGGGAGCGATAAACTCATCTTT
once | TRDJ1 | TRDV1 | TRDD3 | CALGERNYYEGGYALGLIF | TGTGCTCTTGGGGAACGAAACTACTACGAGGGGGGATACGCGCTGGGACTCATCTTT
. | TRDJ1 | TRDV1 | . | CALGEQSYGYGWIKLIF | TGTGCTCTTGGGGAACAATCCTACGGGTACGGGTGGATTAAACTCATCTTT
few | TRDJ1 | TRDV1 | . | CALGENLRTEALELIF | TGTGCTCTTGGGGAAAATTTACGTACGGAAGCTCTTGAACTCATCTTT